The 14 T cell receptor beta chains given below trace back to one sample, sequenced in a study of shared clonotypes between healthy human individuals. Method: immunoSEQ multiplex PCR; TCRdb's copy keeps in-frame clones and lacks some. The data hold about 660,000 clones, with approximately 79% observed a single time. Sample: memory CD4+ T cells sorted from blood. Subset here: CD45RA-negative fraction. The receptors originated from a woman aged 25 to 39 in good health.

A few counts support this clone. V is TRBV2 and J is TRBJ2-5; D call uncertain. Germline assignment: CDR1 SNHLY and CDR2 FYNNEI. The CDR3 is 12 amino acids. The V end was cut by 7 bases, the J end by 7 bases, with 13 bases between. CDR3 sequence reads: CASKFTPGTQYF. DNA for the CDR3: TGTGCCAGCAAATTTACCCCGGGGACCCAGTACTTC.

The chain uses TRBV5-1 and TRBJ2-5, with TRBD1 identical over 9 bases. Unmatched junction bases numbered 4, after V lost 4 bases and J lost 6 bases. The CDR3 sequence is 13 residues long. Germline V gene lookup returns CDR1 SGHRS and CDR2 YFSETQ. The CDR3 here is CASSATGGQTQYF. DNA for the CDR3: TGCGCCAGCAGCGCGACAGGGGGTCAGACCCAGTACTTC.

The chain has TRBV4-2 and TRBJ2-1, with D perhaps TRBD2 (5 bases). Germline lookup yields CDR1 LGHNA and CDR2 YNFKEQ. The V gene lost 0 bases and the J gene lost 0 bases, with 9 bases spanning the gap. The CDR3 contains 16 residues. The CDR3 region has the DNA TGTGCCAGCAGCCAAGAAGATAGCGTCTCCTACAATGAGCAGTTCTTC. Translated: CASSQEDSVSYNEQFF.

This rearrangement joins TRBV5-4 to TRBJ1-1; unclear D gene. CDR3 length: 14 residues. V was cut by 0 bases and J by 3 bases, with 9 bases left in between. Germline V CDR1 and CDR2: SGHNT, YYREEE (reference sequence). CDR3 sequence reads: CASSLGSAYTEAFF. The CDR3, as DNA: TGTGCCAGCAGCTTGGGTTCAGCATACACTGAAGCTTTCTTT.

CDR3 coding DNA: TGTGCCAGCAGTTACTCCACCTACGAGCAGTACTTC. Protein product: CASSYSTYEQYF. This chain links TRBV6-7 with TRBJ2-7; no clear D. TRBV6-7 is designated an ORF whose function remains uncertain. This CDR3 has 12 amino acids. Deletions cut 0 bases from V and 2 bases from J, with 2 bases between.

This chain uses TRBV5-1 with TRBJ2-1; 9 nucleotides align to TRBD2. With 4 bases clipped from V and 0 bases from J, the junction kept 8 bases outside the gene matches. Germline assignment: CDR1 SGHRS and CDR2 YFSETQ. The CDR3 totals 17 residues. The chain's CDR3 is CASSPPGTSLSYNEQFF. CDR3 in DNA: TGCGCCAGCAGCCCTCCCGGGACTAGCCTCTCCTACAATGAGCAGTTCTTC.

This clone was detected only once. The chain carries TRBV27 and TRBJ2-3; D may be TRBD1 or TRBD2 (5 bases each). V lost 2 bases and J 2 bases, leaving 14 bases between the germline ends. Germline CDR1 MNHEY, CDR2 SMNVEV (reference sequence). The CDR3 loop spans 16 amino acids. The CDR3 sequence: CASSLGWGIPTDTQYF. The CDR3 region has the DNA TGTGCCAGCAGTTTAGGATGGGGGATTCCCACAGATACGCAGTATTTT.

This clone was counted between two and nine times. This chain connects TRBV28 to TRBJ1-2; TRBD1 matches at 8 bases. With 6 bases clipped from V and 4 bases from J, the junction kept 7 bases outside the gene matches. This CDR3 comprises 14 residues. CDR1 and CDR2 (germline): MDHEN, SYDVKM. Written as DNA, the CDR3 is TGTGCCAGCAGGGAACAGGGGGAAGTCTATGGCTACACCTTC. Its protein product is CASREQGEVYGYTF.

V is TRBV29-1 and J is TRBJ2-7; D is unresolved. Per germline, CDR1 SQVTM and CDR2 ANQGSEA. The germline V and J ends were trimmed by 4 bases and 1 base, with 8 bases remaining between them. This CDR3 contains 12 residues. CDR3 protein: CSVAPDSYEQYF. DNA of the CDR3: TGCAGCGTTGCCCCGGATTCCTACGAGCAGTACTTC.

The chain employs TRBV27 and TRBJ2-6; D gene ambiguous. CDR3 size: 18 residues. V gave up 0 bases and J gave up 0 bases, with 12 bases separating them. Germline CDR1 and CDR2: MNHEY and SMNVEV (reference sequence). DNA of the CDR3: TGTGCCAGCAGTTTATCTAGTACGGGTTTCTCTGGGGCCAACGTCCTGACTTTC. It translates to CASSLSSTGFSGANVLTF.

The chain employs TRBV5-4 and TRBJ1-1; no clear D gene. The CDR3 sequence is 12 residues long. Germline assignment: CDR1 SGHNT and CDR2 YYREEE (reference sequence). Deletions cut 0 bases from V and 9 bases from J, with 9 bases between. The CDR3, as DNA: TGTGCCAGCAGCTTGGGCCTCGCTAAAGCTTTCTTT. As protein: CASSLGLAKAFF.

The chain is built from TRBV7-9 and TRBJ2-7, with 8 bases fitting TRBD1. This CDR3 has 14 residues. The germline CDR1 and CDR2 sequences are SEHNR and FQNEAQ (reference sequence). After removal of 1 base from V and 5 bases from J, the junction contained 4 bases not matched to a gene. In DNA, the CDR3 is TGTGCCAGCAGCTTAGTGGGACAGGCTGACGAGCAGTACTTC. This gives the protein CASSLVGQADEQYF.

The rearrangement uses TRBV7-7 and TRBJ2-5, with D perhaps matching TRBD2 (6 bases). Per germline, CDR1 SSHAT and CDR2 FNYEAQ (reference sequence). The CDR3 runs to 15 residues. V lost 1 base and J 3 bases, leaving 12 bases between the germline ends. CDR3 loop: CASSLVAGNKETQYF. The CDR3 DNA sequence: TGTGCCAGCAGCTTAGTGGCGGGGAACAAAGAGACCCAGTACTTC.

The chain recombines TRBV4-1 with TRBJ2-2; D call uncertain. Trimming cost V 2 bases and J 9 bases, with 10 bases left between them. Germline V CDR1 and CDR2: MGHRA, YSYEKL. The CDR3 is 13 residues long. DNA for the CDR3: TGCGCCAGCAGCCAAAATAATGAGAGGGAGCTGTTTTTT. This sequence encodes CASSQNNERELFF.